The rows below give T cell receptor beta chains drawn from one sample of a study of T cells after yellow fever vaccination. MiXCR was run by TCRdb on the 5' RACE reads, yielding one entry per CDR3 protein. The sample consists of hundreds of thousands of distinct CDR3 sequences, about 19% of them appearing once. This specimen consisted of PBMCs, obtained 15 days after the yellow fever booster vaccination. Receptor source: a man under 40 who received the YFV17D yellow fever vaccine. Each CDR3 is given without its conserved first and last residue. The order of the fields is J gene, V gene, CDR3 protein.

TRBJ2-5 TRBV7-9 ASSLNTWGVLKETQY
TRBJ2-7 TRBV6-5 ASCFTGTGFYEQY
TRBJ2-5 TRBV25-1 ASSDFDARETQY
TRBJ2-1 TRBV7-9 ASSDGLNLYNEQF
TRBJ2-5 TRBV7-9 ASSWGGPQETQY
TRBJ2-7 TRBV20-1 SARDRGLAGGLLFYEQY
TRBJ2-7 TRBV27 ASSLSVGGQEGEQY
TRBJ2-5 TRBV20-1 SAEGTSSETQY
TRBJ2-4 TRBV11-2 ASSLILAGPFGNIQY
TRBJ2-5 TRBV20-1 SAHRTAQETQY
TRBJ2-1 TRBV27 ASSLSRLAYNEQF
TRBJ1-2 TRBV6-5 ASSLTGTQNYGYT
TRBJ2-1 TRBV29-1 SGGQSVSYNEQF
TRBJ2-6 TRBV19 ASSTEEGGAFSRANVLT
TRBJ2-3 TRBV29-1 STTSGPQDTQY
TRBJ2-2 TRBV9 ASSVAGLAGGTGELF
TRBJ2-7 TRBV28 ASRGLHYEQY
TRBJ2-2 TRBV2 ASNRQRGTGELF
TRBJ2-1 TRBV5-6 AMSSGTLANEQF
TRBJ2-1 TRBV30 AWRETGGKQF
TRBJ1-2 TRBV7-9 ASSLGPGYT
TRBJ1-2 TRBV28 ASSLLPGGNYGYT
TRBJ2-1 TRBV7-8 ASSPDARGARGYNEQF
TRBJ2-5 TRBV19 ATKLAGVETQY
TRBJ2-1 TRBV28 ASSTSGTSVVKEQF
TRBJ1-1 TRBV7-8 ASSFAQKNTEAF
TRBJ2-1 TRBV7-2 ASSLGLTMGRVF
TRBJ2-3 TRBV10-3 AIRDPEDENTDTQY
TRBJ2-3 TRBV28 ASSSYTGVDTQY
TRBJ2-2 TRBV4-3 ASSQGTSGHTGELF
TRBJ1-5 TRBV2 ASSVTGQGQPQH
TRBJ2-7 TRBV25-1 ASSEGGWSYEQY
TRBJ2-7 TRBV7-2 ASSLASPREQY
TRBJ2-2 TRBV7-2 ASSLVGVRNTGELF
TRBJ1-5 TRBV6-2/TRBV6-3 ASSYGQGFGQPQH
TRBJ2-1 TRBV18 ASSPGLAGVGGEQF
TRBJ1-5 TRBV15 ATSRVGNQPQH
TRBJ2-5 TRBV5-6 ASSLFGYQETQY
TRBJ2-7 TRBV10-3 AIRAGHSYEQY
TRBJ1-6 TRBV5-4 ASSFTGLNSPLH
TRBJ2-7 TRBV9 ASSPGRLGASEQY
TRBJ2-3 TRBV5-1 ASSNGEAQY
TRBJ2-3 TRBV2 ASRSGTSGLTDTQY
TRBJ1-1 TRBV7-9 ASSLGTGAEKEAF
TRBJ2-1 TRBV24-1 ATDSSGRDHEQF
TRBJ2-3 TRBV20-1 SARTGRATDTQY
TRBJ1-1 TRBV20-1 SARDIRNTEAF
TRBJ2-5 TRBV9 ASSSGGRGPQETQY
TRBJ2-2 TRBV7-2 ASSFGLAGRELF
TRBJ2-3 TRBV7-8 ASSLAASHGVDTQY
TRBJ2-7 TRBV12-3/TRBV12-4 ASSTPGISSSYEQY
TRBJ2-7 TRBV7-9 ASSSPDRGVYEQY
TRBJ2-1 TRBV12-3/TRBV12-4 ASSRVTFANEQF
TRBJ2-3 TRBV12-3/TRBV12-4 ASRTGRTDTQY